These T cell receptor beta chains were read from a single sample in a study of shared clonotypes between healthy human individuals. Sequencing was performed with immunoSEQ multiplex PCR; in TCRdb, only in-frame clones are kept and a portion is missing. The sample holds hundreds of thousands of clones; 87% are singletons and the top ten take under 20%. Sequenced material: memory CD8+ T cells sorted from blood. The receptors were gathered from a man younger than 35 in good health. The CDR3 runs from the conserved cysteine through the conserved F or W. A D gene is named only where the DNA matches it firmly. Rows may omit the clone size; those that give it use once, few, many or a size class.

clone_size	d_call	v_call	j_call	cdr3_aa	cdr3_nt
-	-	TRBV9	TRBJ1-1	CASSVDGRDTEAFF	TGTGCCAGCAGCGTAGACGGTAGGGACACTGAAGCTTTCTTT
few	TRBD1	TRBV5-4	TRBJ2-7	CASSGDRSYEQYF	TGTGCCAGCAGCGGGGACAGGAGCTACGAGCAGTACTTC
many	TRBD1	TRBV13	TRBJ2-7	CASSPHTGTDSYEQYF	TGTGCCAGCAGTCCTCACACCGGGACAGACTCCTACGAGCAGTACTTC
-	-	TRBV29-1	TRBJ2-2	CSVETTRQPTGELFF	TGCAGCGTTGAGACAACTAGACAACCCACCGGGGAGCTGTTTTTT
-	TRBD2	TRBV9	TRBJ2-1	CASSGPSGGAYNEQFF	TGTGCCAGCAGCGGACCCAGCGGGGGGGCCTACAATGAGCAGTTCTTC
-	TRBD2	TRBV6-5	TRBJ2-3	CASSWTSGSTDTQYF	TGTGCCAGCAGTTGGACTAGCGGTAGCACAGATACGCAGTATTTT
-	-	TRBV21-1	TRBJ2-7	CASSKKGDRGYEQYF	TGTGCCAGCAGCAAAAAGGGGGACAGGGGCTACGAGCAGTACTTC
-	-	TRBV2	TRBJ1-5	CASNQHSNQPQHF	TGTGCCAGCAATCAGCATAGCAATCAGCCCCAGCATTTT
few	-	TRBV19	TRBJ2-3	CASSYDRASTDTQYF	TGTGCCAGTAGTTACGACAGAGCTAGCACAGATACGCAGTATTTT
-	-	TRBV6-6	TRBJ1-6	CATENPPLHF	TGTGCCACCGAAAATCCACCCCTCCACTTT
-	-	TRBV4-3	TRBJ2-7	CASSQGDLSDEQYF	TGCGCCAGCAGCCAGGGGGACTTGTCCGACGAGCAGTACTTC
-	TRBD1	TRBV7-6	TRBJ1-6	CASSRDSLSSSYNSPLHF	TGTGCCAGCAGCCGGGACAGCTTATCTAGCTCCTATAATTCACCCCTCCACTTT
-	TRBD1	TRBV27	TRBJ1-6	CASSLGVAGTAYNSPLHF	TGTGCCAGCAGTTTGGGCGTAGCAGGGACAGCCTATAATTCACCCCTCCACTTT
-	-	TRBV2	TRBJ2-5	CATLRLQGLPETQYF	TGTGCCACCCTTCGGCTGCAGGGCCTCCCCGAGACCCAGTACTTC
-	TRBD1	TRBV7-9	TRBJ1-5	CASSSGQGNQPQHF	TGTGCCAGCAGCTCAGGACAGGGCAATCAGCCCCAGCATTTT
-	-	TRBV7-8	TRBJ1-3	CASSLVGTAAIDSGNTIYF	TGTGCCAGCAGCTTAGTGGGCACAGCAGCGATCGACTCTGGAAACACCATATATTTT
-	-	TRBV7-9	TRBJ2-1	CASSLEGSYNEQFF	TGTGCCAGCAGCCTGGAGGGATCCTACAATGAGCAGTTCTTC
-	-	TRBV27	TRBJ2-3	CASRPANTDTQYF	TGTGCCAGCAGGCCTGCCAACACAGATACGCAGTATTTT
-	-	TRBV30	TRBJ2-1	CAWVRILGGDSYNEQFF	TGTGCCTGGGTTCGGATCCTTGGCGGGGATTCCTACAATGAGCAGTTCTTC
-	TRBD1	TRBV6-1	TRBJ2-5	CASSGERQGGETQYF	TGTGCCAGCAGCGGGGAGAGACAGGGCGGAGAGACCCAGTACTTC
-	-	TRBV7-9	TRBJ1-2	CASTPGVDYGYTF	TGTGCCAGCACCCCAGGGGTAGACTATGGCTACACCTTC
-	TRBD1	TRBV29-1	TRBJ1-1	CSVEEDRGNTEAFF	TGCAGCGTTGAAGAGGACAGGGGGAACACTGAAGCTTTCTTT
-	-	TRBV5-6	TRBJ2-7	CASSSGTWATEQYF	TGTGCCAGCAGCTCGGGGACCTGGGCGACCGAGCAGTACTTC
-	TRBD2	TRBV7-9	TRBJ2-5	CASSLSGGPETQYF	TGTGCCAGCAGCTTATCGGGGGGGCCGGAGACCCAGTACTTC
-	-	TRBV5-1	TRBJ2-2	CASSFFARKGNTGELFF	TGCGCCAGCAGCTTCTTTGCGCGGAAAGGTAACACCGGGGAGCTGTTTTTT
-	-	TRBV13	TRBJ2-7	CASSLEGGAYEQYF	TGTGCCAGCAGCTTAGAGGGGGGAGCCTACGAGCAGTACTTC
-	TRBD1	TRBV10-3	TRBJ2-3	CAISVSGTGVTDTQYF	TGTGCCATCAGTGTTTCCGGGACAGGTGTTACAGATACGCAGTATTTT
-	-	TRBV4-3	TRBJ2-1	CASSQDLLSSYNEQFF	TGCGCCAGCAGCCAAGATTTGCTCTCCTCCTACAATGAGCAGTTCTTC
-	TRBD1	TRBV2	TRBJ2-5	CASSEGTGWRLGEETQYF	TGTGCCAGCAGTGAGGGGACAGGGTGGCGACTCGGGGAAGAGACCCAGTACTTC
-	TRBD1	TRBV7-9	TRBJ2-7	CASSLGDSKYYEQYF	TGTGCCAGCAGCTTAGGGGACAGTAAATACTACGAGCAGTACTTC
-	TRBD2	TRBV6-5	TRBJ2-5	CASSAILAGEETQYF	TGTGCCAGCAGTGCGATACTAGCGGGAGAAGAGACCCAGTACTTC
-	-	TRBV14	TRBJ1-2	CASSHGGRGYGYTF	TGTGCCAGCAGCCACGGCGGGCGGGGCTATGGCTACACCTTC
-	-	TRBV10-3	TRBJ1-5	CAISELWNQPQHF	TGTGCCATCAGTGAGTTGTGGAATCAGCCCCAGCATTTT
many	TRBD2	TRBV4-3	TRBJ2-7	CASSQESSGRYEQYF	TGCGCCAGCAGCCAAGAATCTAGCGGGCGCTACGAGCAGTACTTC
-	-	TRBV2	TRBJ2-3	CASSTDTQYF	TGTGCCAGCAGCACAGATACGCAGTATTTT
few	-	TRBV6-1	TRBJ2-7	CASNKQDYEQYF	TGTGCCAGCAATAAGCAAGACTACGAGCAGTACTTC
-	-	TRBV11-2	TRBJ1-2	CASSQGIYGYTF	TGTGCCAGCAGCCAGGGTATCTATGGCTACACCTTC
once	-	TRBV7-2	TRBJ2-3	CASSLKVFGDTQYF	TGTGCCAGCAGCTTAAAGGTCTTTGGAGATACGCAGTATTTT
-	-	TRBV5-1	TRBJ2-1	CASSLIPGAEQFF	TGCGCCAGCAGCTTAATTCCCGGAGCTGAGCAGTTCTTC
once	-	TRBV9	TRBJ2-3	CASSVGHSGWDPDTQYF	TGTGCCAGCAGCGTAGGCCACAGCGGGTGGGACCCGGATACGCAGTATTTT
-	TRBD1	TRBV13	TRBJ1-1	CASQGQGTMNTEAFF	TGTGCCAGTCAAGGACAGGGCACTATGAACACTGAAGCTTTCTTT
-	-	TRBV7-9	TRBJ1-5	CASSLGGDQPQHF	TGTGCCAGCAGCTTAGGGGGAGATCAGCCCCAGCATTTT
-	-	TRBV11-2	TRBJ2-7	CASSFGGYEQYF	TGTGCCAGCAGCTTTGGCGGGTACGAGCAGTACTTC
-	-	TRBV7-9	TRBJ2-7	CASTRVEFPYEQYF	TGTGCCAGCACCCGAGTCGAATTCCCCTACGAGCAGTACTTC
-	TRBD1	TRBV27	TRBJ2-7	CASSSIAGTGGLEQYF	TGTGCCAGCAGTTCCATTGCCGGGACAGGGGGCCTCGAGCAGTACTTC
-	-	TRBV5-1	TRBJ2-1	CASSLLQGGNEQFF	TGCGCCAGCAGCTTACTACAGGGAGGAAATGAGCAGTTCTTC
-	-	TRBV7-2	TRBJ1-2	CASSYGTFTNYGYTF	TGTGCCAGCAGCTATGGGACATTTACTAACTATGGCTACACCTTC
once	-	TRBV29-1	TRBJ1-1	CSVENWDHTEAFF	TGCAGCGTTGAAAACTGGGACCACACTGAAGCTTTCTTT
once	-	TRBV7-2	TRBJ2-1	CASSPSRKNNDEQFF	TGTGCCAGCAGCCCATCCCGTAAGAACAACGATGAGCAGTTCTTC
-	-	TRBV11-2	TRBJ2-5	CASSLTGNPSETQYF	TGTGCCAGCAGCCTTACAGGGAATCCGTCAGAGACCCAGTACTTC
once	-	TRBV29-1	TRBJ2-7	CSLLPGSYEQYF	TGCAGCCTCCTCCCGGGGTCCTACGAGCAGTACTTC
-	-	TRBV6-5	TRBJ2-7	CASRALLEVYEQYF	TGTGCCAGCCGGGCCTTACTAGAAGTCTACGAGCAGTACTTC